Below are 21 T cell receptor beta chains sequenced from a single sample in a study of blood T cells in healthy people across ages (dated by TCRdb to about 2015). The method was 5' RACE. Sequencing relied on an Illumina HiSeq 2500. The second PCR ran for roughly 6 to 11 cycles and used a J-beta primer mix along with a sample-barcoded 5' primer. TCRdb passed the public sequencing reads through fastp at Q25 and MiXCR, retaining productive beta sequences. When rows share a CDR3 protein, they turn into one entry using the most common DNA and genes. In all, the sample holds around 990,000 distinct CDR3 sequences, and 35% to 40% of those were seen once. The biggest ten clones account for around 12% of the sample. Sequencing input: blood. The receptors were sampled from a man aged 18-30 years in good health.

The chain uses TRBV20-1 and TRBJ2-1; possible D gene TRBD1, 5 bases. The CDR3 runs to 13 residues. The germline V gene encodes CDR1 DFQATT and CDR2 SNEGSKA (reference sequence). V was cut by 0 bases and J by 4 bases, with 7 bases left in between. The CDR3 protein is CSARDRDYNEQFF. CDR3 in DNA: TGCAGTGCTAGAGACAGGGATTACAATGAGCAGTTCTTC.

This chain uses TRBV29-1 with TRBJ2-2; D may be TRBD2 (6 bases). Germline loops: CDR1 SQVTM, CDR2 ANQGSEA. V shed 5 bases and J shed 4 bases, with 11 bases lying between them. The CDR3 totals 13 residues. The CDR3 DNA reads TGCAGCGTTTCAGCGGGTGGCACCGGGGAGCTGTTTTTT. This gives the protein CSVSAGGTGELFF.

A remark on this clonotype: A much larger clone differs by one base, so this may be a read error. The chain links TRBV29-1 to TRBJ2-1; D might be TRBD1 (6 bases). The CDR3 extends over 12 amino acids. The germline V gene encodes CDR1 SQVTM and CDR2 ANQGSEA. This CDR3 reads CGAWTDYNEQFF. The CDR3 bases are TGCGGCGCTTGGACAGACTACAATGAGCAGTTCTTC.

V usage is TRBV14 and J usage is TRBJ1-4; no reliable D call. CDR3 length equals 17 residues. CDR1 SGHDN and CDR2 FVKESK come from the germline V gene. The ends were cut back, 1 base at V and 2 bases at J, with 14 bases in the middle. CDR3 amino acids: CASSQASAGYTNEKLFF. The CDR3 nucleotides are TGTGCCAGCAGCCAAGCCTCGGCGGGGTACACTAATGAAAAACTGTTTTTT.

In its sample, this clonotype was seen a few times. The CDR3 loop is CASSGQGRGPYGYTF. In DNA, the CDR3 is TGTGCCAGCAGTGGGCAGGGGAGAGGACCGTATGGCTACACCTTC. The V call is TRBV27, the J call TRBJ1-2; D might be TRBD1 (6 bases). The CDR3 spans 15 residues. Trimming stripped 5 bases from V and 5 bases from J, with 18 bases between. Germline assignment: CDR1 MNHEY and CDR2 SMNVEV (reference sequence).

The chain recombines TRBV4-1 with TRBJ1-2, with 7 positions matching TRBD1. The trim removed 1 base at V and 5 bases at J, leaving 7 bases unmatched. The CDR3 totals 15 residues. Germline V gives CDR1 MGHRA, CDR2 YSYEKL. Written as DNA, the CDR3 is TGCGCCAGCAGCCAAGTTCTCCAGGGGGATTATGGCTACACCTTC. Translated, it gives CASSQVLQGDYGYTF.

CDR3: CAISLAGDPTPQYF. The CDR3 DNA follows: TGTGCCATCAGTCTAGCGGGGGACCCGACCCCGCAGTATTTT. The chain links TRBV10-3 to TRBJ2-3; 10 bases align to TRBD2. The germline V gene has CDR1 ENHRY and CDR2 SYGVKD. The CDR3 covers 14 residues. With V trimmed by 5 bases and J by 10 bases, 9 bases remained unmatched.

V gene TRBV29-1 combines with J gene TRBJ2-7; D is uncertain. The germline V gene encodes CDR1 SQVTM and CDR2 ANQGSEA. V gave up 6 bases and J gave up 0 bases, with 9 bases separating them. This CDR3 is 12 amino acids long. This CDR3 is CSVPWGSYEQYF. CDR3 bases: TGCAGCGTCCCTTGGGGCTCCTACGAGCAGTACTTC.

The rearrangement uses TRBV27 and TRBJ1-2, with D tentatively TRBD1 (6 bases). Per the germline V gene, CDR1 is MNHEY and CDR2 is SMNVEV (reference sequence). Trimming left V 3 bases short and J 4 bases short, with 15 bases between. This CDR3 comprises 15 residues. CDR3 nucleotide sequence: TGTGCCAGCAGTTTTTCGGCGGGGGGCGTCTATGGCTACACCTTC. This translates into CASSFSAGGVYGYTF.

The chain uses TRBV12-3 or TRBV12-4 and TRBJ1-2; D remains unclear. This CDR3 spans 13 amino acids. V lost 5 bases and J lost 4, with 11 bases in between. The CDR3 is CASSPKVRYGYTF. CDR3 nucleotides: TGTGCCAGCAGTCCCAAGGTCCGCTATGGCTACACCTTC.

The table lists this clonotype with a few counts. The rearrangement joins TRBV12-5 to TRBJ1-2, with D perhaps matching TRBD1 (5 bases). V dropped 7 bases and J dropped 4 bases, with 16 bases sitting between them. Germline V gene sequence: CDR1 LGHNT, CDR2 FRNRAP. The CDR3 covers 14 residues. The CDR3 loop reads CASANTGPRYGYTF. CDR3 sequence (DNA): TGTGCTAGTGCCAATACGGGGCCGCGCTATGGCTACACCTTC. Full variable domain (missing parts from reference TRBV12-5 and TRBJ1-2): DARVTQTPRHKVTEMGQEVTMRCQPILGHNTVFWYRQTMMQGLELLAYFRNRAPLDDSGMPKDRFSAEMPDATLATLKIQPSEPRDSAVYFCASANTGPRYGYTFGSGTRLTVV.

This clonotype has at least ten counts. The gene calls are TRBV12-3 or TRBV12-4 and TRBJ1-2, with unresolved D. The V gene lost 1 base and the J gene lost 7 bases, with 7 bases spanning the gap. The CDR3 runs to 12 residues. The CDR3 is CASSLGAGGYTF. CDR3 nucleotides: TGTGCCAGCAGTTTAGGAGCGGGTGGCTACACCTTC.

The gene calls are TRBV5-6 and TRBJ1-4; D is unresolved. The CDR3 spans 15 residues. Trimming removed 3 bases at V and 0 bases at J, with 9 bases between. The germline gives CDR1 SGHDT, CDR2 YYEEEE. DNA for the CDR3: TGTGCCAGCAGCTGGCAGGCTTCAACTAATGAAAAACTGTTTTTT. This translates into CASSWQASTNEKLFF.

This clonotype was picked up many times. The V and J genes are TRBV9 and TRBJ1-2; 11 nucleotides agree with TRBD1. The CDR3 is 15 residues long. The J segment lost 3 bases and the V segment lost 4 bases, leaving 5 bases of the junction unmatched. Germline V gives CDR1 SGDLS, CDR2 YYNGEE. The CDR3: CASSPGQGADYGYTF. The DNA of the CDR3 is TGTGCCAGCAGCCCCGGACAGGGGGCTGACTATGGCTACACCTTC.

To note about this clonotype: Just one base apart from a much larger clone, this may be a read error. The chain joins TRBV13 to TRBJ2-7; D is perhaps TRBD1 (5 bases). With 5 bases removed from V and 3 bases from J, the gap between germline ends came to 14 bases. This CDR3 comprises 14 residues. CDR1 and CDR2 from the germline V gene are PRHDT and FYEKMQ (reference sequence). In nucleotides, the CDR3 is TGTGCCAGCAGCGGATCATGGGGCAGCTACGAGCAGTACTTC. Residues: CASSGSWGSYEQYF. Filled out from reference TRBV13 and TRBJ2-7, the complete variable domain reads AAGVIQSPRHLIKEKRETATLKCYPIPRHDTVYWYQQGPGQDPQFLISFYEKMQSDKGSIPDRFSAQQFSDYHSELNMSSLELGDSALYFCASSGSWGSYEQYFGPGTRLTVT.

The chain uses TRBV5-5 and TRBJ2-3, with D unclear. Germline assignment: CDR1 SGHKS and CDR2 YYEKEE (reference sequence). The CDR3 consists of 14 residues. Trimming removed 4 bases from V and 3 bases from J, with 12 bases in between. This CDR3 reads CASSPAIGTDTQYF. CDR3 nucleotides: TGTGCCAGCAGCCCGGCGATAGGGACAGATACGCAGTATTTT.

In its sample, this clonotype was seen a few times. The genes are TRBV12-3 or TRBV12-4 and TRBJ1-4; 12 nucleotides align to TRBD1. J lost 5 bases, V lost 3 bases, and 1 base had no gene match. This CDR3 region has 15 residues. CDR3 DNA: TGTGCCAGCAGTTTTGGGACAGGGGGCAATGAAAAACTGTTTTTT. Translated, it gives CASSFGTGGNEKLFF.

The J gene is TRBJ2-1, the V gene TRBV2; 7 bases align to TRBD1. The J call is in doubt because the DNA end fits TRBJ2-7 better. The CDR3 loop spans 15 amino acids. Germline assignment: CDR1 SNHLY and CDR2 FYNNEI. In nucleotides, the CDR3 is TGTGCCAGCAGTGCTCGGACAGGCTCCTACAATGAGCAGTACTTC. This sequence encodes CASSARTGSYNEQYF.

This chain links TRBV21-1 with TRBJ1-2. TRBV21-1 is a documented pseudogene. The CDR3 extends over 13 amino acids. CDR3 DNA: TGTGCCGGCAGCAATAAAACGATCTATGGCTACACCTTC. Protein: CAGSNKTIYGYTF.

With regard to this clonotype: The junction departs from germline at one end; a sequencing error may be responsible. The chain couples TRBV12-3 or TRBV12-4 to TRBJ1-5; TRBD1 matches 7 bases. The CDR3 covers 16 residues. CDR3 in DNA: TGTGTCAGCAGTTTAGCGGGACAGAGAGAGAATCAGCCCCAGCATTTT. Its translation is CVSSLAGQRENQPQHF.

The chain carries TRBV5-1 and TRBJ1-1; D is ambiguous. The CDR3 spans 16 residues. Between the trimmed V and J ends, which lost 4 bases and 0 bases, there was a span of 16 bases. Germline V gene data show CDR1 as SGHRS and CDR2 as YFSETQ. The CDR3 nucleotides are TGCGCCAGCAGCCAGAACAGCCGAGACATGAACACTGAAGCTTTCTTT. Protein sequence: CASSQNSRDMNTEAFF.